Sequencing of this T cell receptor beta chain was carried out in a study of molecular identifiers for immune sequencing clone quantification. For bulk TCR libraries, previously described methods and listed TCR primers were used. TCRdb processed the PCR reads anew with MiXCR; each CDR3 protein has one entry. The sample lists under 75,000 distinct CDR3 sequences; 15% to 20% were seen once. V dropped 0 bases and J dropped 3; count of bases not matched to a gene: 14. CDR1 and CDR2 (germline): SGHVS, FQNEAQ. CDR3 length equals 18 residues. This clonotype was seen many times. What it binds is unknown. Study conclusions and caveats: Over 99% of effector molecules, yet under 1% of naive-cell molecules, were held by clones above 20 RNA copies. Identical barcode-sharing TCR molecules could lead to underestimated sizes for highly expanded clones.

Material: naive CD8+ T cells from blood, with Jurkat cell RNA spiked in. Subset defined: FACS-sorted CD8+CD4-CCR7+CD45RA+ naive T cells. The gene calls are TRBV7-8 and TRBJ2-7; TRBD1 agrees at 7 bases. The source is a human donor in good health. Some libraries in this study had Jurkat cell RNA spiked in. CDR3 sequence reads: CASSLASPTGTVFYEQYF. The CDR3 DNA follows: TGTGCCAGCAGCTTAGCTTCTCCCACCGGGACAGTATTCTACGAGCAGTACTTC.